The following is a T cell receptor beta chain sequence with its context. This entry is derived from a study of blood T cell repertoires in COVID-19. Study background: PBMCs, B-cell-depleted T cells, or T cells provided the cDNA or gDNA that made up the material.

This table comes from immunoSEQ multiplex PCR, and its TCRdb copy is limited to in-frame clones, with some not included. The sample yields roughly 270,000 clones, 82% seen once. Between the trimmed V and J ends, which lost 8 bases and 0 bases, there was a span of 17 bases. The V gene's germline CDR1 is GTSNPN and CDR2 SVGIG (reference sequence). The CDR3 contains 14 residues. The chain couples TRBV30 to TRBJ2-7; D unclear. What was sequenced was PBMCs or T cells enriched from blood (not recorded which). This clonotype was sampled from a man between 35 and 55 years old who had been exposed to COVID-19. The CDR3 coding sequence is TGTGCCGGGCACCGTCCTTCCAGCTCCTACGAGCAGTACTTC. It yields the protein CAGHRPSSSYEQYF.